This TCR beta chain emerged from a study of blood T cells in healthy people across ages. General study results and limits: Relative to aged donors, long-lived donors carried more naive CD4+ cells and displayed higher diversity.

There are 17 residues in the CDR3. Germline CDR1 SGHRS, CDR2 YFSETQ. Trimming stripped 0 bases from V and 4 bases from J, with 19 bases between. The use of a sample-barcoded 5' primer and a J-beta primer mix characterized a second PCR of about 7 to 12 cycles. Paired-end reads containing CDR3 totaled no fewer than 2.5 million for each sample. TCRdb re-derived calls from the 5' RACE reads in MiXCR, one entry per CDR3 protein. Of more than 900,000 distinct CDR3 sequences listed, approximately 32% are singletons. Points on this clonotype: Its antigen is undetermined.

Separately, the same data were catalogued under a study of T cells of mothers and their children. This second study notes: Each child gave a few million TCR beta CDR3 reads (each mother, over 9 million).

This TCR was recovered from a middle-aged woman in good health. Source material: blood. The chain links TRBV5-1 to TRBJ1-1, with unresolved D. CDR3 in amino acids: CASSLGSGPFRGTEAFF. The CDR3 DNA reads TGCGCCAGCAGCTTGGGGTCCGGACCTTTTCGGGGCACTGAAGCTTTCTTT.